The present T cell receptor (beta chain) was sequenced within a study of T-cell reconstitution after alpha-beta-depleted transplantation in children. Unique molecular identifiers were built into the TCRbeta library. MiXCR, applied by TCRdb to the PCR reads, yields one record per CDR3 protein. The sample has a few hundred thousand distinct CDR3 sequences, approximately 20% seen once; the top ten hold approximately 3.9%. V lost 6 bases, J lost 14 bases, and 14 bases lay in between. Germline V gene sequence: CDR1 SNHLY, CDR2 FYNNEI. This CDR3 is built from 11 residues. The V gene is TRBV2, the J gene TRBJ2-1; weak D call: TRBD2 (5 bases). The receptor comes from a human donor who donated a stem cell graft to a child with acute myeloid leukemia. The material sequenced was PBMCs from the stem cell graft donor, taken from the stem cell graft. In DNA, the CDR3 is TGTGCCAGCAGAGGCCCGGCGGGTAAGTTCTTC. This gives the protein CASRGPAGKFF.